This T cell receptor (beta chain) was identified during a study of shared clonotypes between healthy human individuals. This table comes from immunoSEQ multiplex PCR, and its TCRdb copy is limited to in-frame clones, with some not included. The sample lists hundreds of thousands of clones; about 90% were seen once. Findings and caveats of the study: Sorted-subset sequencing, rarefaction showed, was incomplete despite large depth. Only blood was sampled, and tissue TCR repertoires likely differ from blood ones.

Naive CD8 cells were CD45RO-negative, positively selected for CCR7, excluding terminally differentiated effector memory CD45RA+ cells. All donors were Caucasian adults living in Nashville, Tennessee. V shed 1 base and J shed 5 bases, with 5 bases lying between them. The germline V gene encodes CDR1 SQVTM and CDR2 ANQGSEA. This CDR3 has 11 amino acids. As regards this clone: Its antigen is currently unknown. Other DNA variants within this sample encode the same CDR3.

Sequenced: naive CD8+ T cells sorted from blood. The chain combines TRBV29-1 with TRBJ1-1; D gene unclear. The TCR originated in a man aged 25-40 years in good health. In nucleotides, the CDR3 is TGCAGCGTTGAAGGTAGGACTGAAGCTTTCTTT. Translation gives CSVEGRTEAFF. Supplemented by reference TRBV29-1 and TRBJ1-1, the full variable domain reads SAVISQKPSRDICQRGTSLTIQCQVDSQVTMMFWYRQQPGQSLTLIATANQGSEATYESGFVIDKFPISRPNLTFSTLTVSNMSPEDSSIYLCSVEGRTEAFFGQGTRLTVV.